Listed below are T cell receptor beta chains from one sample, sequenced in a study of T cells in Graves' hyperthyroidism and ophthalmopathy. MiXCR, applied by TCRdb to the multiplex PCR reads, yields one record per CDR3 protein. This repertoire shows a few hundred thousand distinct CDR3 sequences, roughly 15% found once; its top ten account for about 20%. Source material: blood. The source of these receptors is a woman aged 30 to 39 with Graves' ophthalmopathy. CDR3s include the opening cysteine and the closing phenylalanine or tryptophan. A D gene is named only where the DNA matches it firmly. Clone size is given for some rows only: seen once, a few or many times, or a class if the clone is expanded.

d_call j_call v_call clone_size cdr3_aa cdr3_nt
TRBD1 TRBJ1-2 TRBV28 many CASSEDRAIYYYGYTF TGTGCCAGCAGCGAGGACAGGGCCATTTACTACTATGGCTACACCTTC
. TRBJ1-6 TRBV7-2 many CASTSPGPRADNSPLHF TGTGCCAGCACCTCACCAGGCCCCAGGGCCGATAATTCACCCCTCCACTTT
TRBD2 TRBJ2-7 TRBV27 . CASSLSPAGGYEQYF TGTGCCAGCAGTTTATCCCCCGCGGGGGGTTACGAGCAGTACTTC
. TRBJ1-1 TRBV15 . CATSRDETVGEAFF TGTGCCACCAGCAGAGATGAGACGGTGGGTGAAGCTTTCTTT
. TRBJ1-4 TRBV28 many CASSFPPTGLGEKLFF TGTGCCAGCAGTTTCCCTCCGACGGGCCTTGGAGAAAAACTGTTTTTT
. TRBJ2-3 TRBV20-1 . CSARDLASFTDTQYF TGCAGTGCTAGAGATCTAGCGTCCTTCACAGATACGCAGTATTTT
TRBD1 TRBJ2-3 TRBV7-9 many CASSKRDRGTDTQYF TGTGCCAGCAGCAAGCGGGACAGGGGTACAGATACGCAGTATTTT
TRBD1 TRBJ2-7 TRBV10-3 many CAIQDRAYEQYF TGTGCCATCCAGGACAGGGCTTACGAGCAGTACTTC
. TRBJ1-1 TRBV6-1 many CASSPPNPEAFF TGTGCCAGCAGCCCACCGAATCCTGAAGCTTTCTTT
TRBD1 TRBJ2-5 TRBV7-9 many CASSSKSGDRGRETQYF TGTGCCAGCAGCTCGAAATCGGGGGACAGGGGGCGAGAGACCCAGTACTTC
. TRBJ2-2 TRBV4-1 few CASSQEPAFTGELFF TGCGCCAGCAGCCAAGAGCCGGCTTTCACCGGGGAGCTGTTTTTT
. TRBJ1-2 TRBV7-9 . CASSFEGRGYTF TGTGCCAGCAGCTTTGAAGGACGTGGCTACACCTTC
TRBD1 TRBJ1-2 TRBV6-6 few CASSYEAGGNGYTF TGTGCCAGCAGTTACGAGGCAGGGGGCAATGGCTACACCTTC
. TRBJ2-2 TRBV10-1 few CASSEWATGELFF TGCGCCAGCAGCGAGTGGGCCACCGGGGAGCTGTTTTTT
TRBD2 TRBJ2-1 TRBV20-1 many CSASTGTSFYNEQFF TGCAGTGCTAGTACCGGGACTAGCTTCTACAATGAGCAGTTCTTC
TRBD1 TRBJ2-1 TRBV28 . CASSLFAGTVYEQFF TGTGCCAGCAGTCTTTTTGCCGGGACAGTCTACGAGCAGTTCTTC
TRBD1 TRBJ1-4 TRBV18 many CASSPGQGETKLEKLFF TGTGCCAGCTCACCGGGACAGGGGGAAACGAAATTGGAAAAACTGTTTTTT